The rows below give T cell receptor beta chains drawn from one sample of a study of blood T cell repertoires in COVID-19. Measured with immunoSEQ multiplex PCR; TCRdb has only the in-frame clones, and not every one. The sample contains about 90,000 clones, roughly nine tenths of which appear only once. The specimen sequenced was peripheral blood. The source of these receptors is a male donor with acute or convalescent COVID-19. CDR3s include the opening cysteine and the closing phenylalanine or tryptophan. A D gene is named only where the DNA matches it firmly. Clone size, where shown, is once, few, many, or a class for clones that have expanded.

clone_size d_call j_call v_call cdr3_nt cdr3_aa
NA NA TRBJ2-7 TRBV4-2 TGTGCCAGCAGCCAACCGGGGAGTTACGAGCAGTACTTC CASSQPGSYEQYF
NA NA TRBJ2-1 TRBV18 TGTGCCAGCTCACTAGCCCGGGACAACCACAATGAGCAGTTCTTC CASSLARDNHNEQFF
NA NA TRBJ1-1 TRBV15 TGTGCCACCAAGGAGGGGCTGGGAACTGAAGCTTTCTTT CATKEGLGTEAFF
NA NA TRBJ2-1 TRBV5-4 TGTGCCAGCAGCTTGGAGGAGAAGCAGTTCTTC CASSLEEKQFF
NA TRBD1 TRBJ2-1 TRBV6-5 TGTGCCAGCAGGTTGGGACAGAGCTCCTACAATGAGCAGTTCTTC CASRLGQSSYNEQFF
NA TRBD1 TRBJ1-1 TRBV7-2 TGTGCCAGCAGCATCAGGGGGGAAGGCACTGAAGCTTTCTTT CASSIRGEGTEAFF
few NA TRBJ1-5 TRBV7-2 TGTGCCAGCAGCTTAGAGGGGTGGGATAGCAATCAGCCCCAGCATTTT CASSLEGWDSNQPQHF
NA NA TRBJ1-6 TRBV9 TGTGCCAGCAGCGTGGGCAGAACATATAATTCACCCCTCCACTTT CASSVGRTYNSPLHF
NA NA TRBJ2-3 TRBV18 TGTGCCAGCTCACCAAAACAGACAGGTTGGACAGATACGCAGTATTTT CASSPKQTGWTDTQYF
few TRBD1 TRBJ2-7 TRBV6-5 TGTGCCAGCAGTTGGGGGACAGGGCCCTACGAGCAGTACTTC CASSWGTGPYEQYF
NA TRBD1 TRBJ1-2 TRBV9 TGTGCCAGCAGCCTAGGGACAGGGGTTCTCTATGGCTACACCTTC CASSLGTGVLYGYTF
NA TRBD1 TRBJ2-7 TRBV19 TGTGCCAGTAGTGCCGGACAGGGGCAAAGCTCCTACGAGCAGTACTTC CASSAGQGQSSYEQYF
once TRBD1 TRBJ1-5 TRBV6-1 TGTGCCAGCAGGACGACAGGGACCTCCAATCAGCCCCAGCATTTT CASRTTGTSNQPQHF
NA TRBD1 TRBJ1-6 TRBV6-1 TGTGCCAGCAGTGAACGGGCAGGGGGAAATTCACCCCTCCACTTT CASSERAGGNSPLHF
NA NA TRBJ1-1 TRBV5-1 TGCGCCAGCAGCCCCCGTCTGGGGCCGGTGGGCACTGAAGCTTTCTTT CASSPRLGPVGTEAFF
few TRBD1 TRBJ1-4 TRBV7-8 TGTGCCAGCAGCGGCGACAGGGGACATGAAAAACTGTTTTTT CASSGDRGHEKLFF
NA TRBD1 TRBJ2-7 TRBV7-6 TGTGCCAGCAGCAAAAACCCCGGGACAGCACCCCACGAGCAGTACTTC CASSKNPGTAPHEQYF
NA TRBD2 TRBJ2-3 TRBV5-4 TGTGCCAGCAGCTTGAGTTTGGCGGGGGTGGATACGCAGTATTTT CASSLSLAGVDTQYF
once TRBD1 TRBJ1-5 TRBV6-4 TGTGCCGGTCGTAAAATCCCAGGGGGATATGACGATAGCAATCAGCCCCAGCATTTT CAGRKIPGGYDDSNQPQHF
NA NA TRBJ2-2 TRBV10-1 TGCGCCAGCAGCGGACGGACAGGGAGGGTGGGGGAGCTGTTTTTT CASSGRTGRVGELFF
NA TRBD1 TRBJ1-3 TRBV9 TGTGCCAGCAGCGTAGTCGGGACAGGGGAGGGGAACACCATATATTTT CASSVVGTGEGNTIYF
NA TRBD1 TRBJ1-1 TRBV7-9 TGTGCCAGCAGCTTGACAGGGATGAACACTGAAGCTTTCTTT CASSLTGMNTEAFF
NA TRBD1 TRBJ2-3 TRBV28 TGTGCCAGCACCCGAGGGAGGGACAGGGGCCTCACAGATACGCAGTATTTT CASTRGRDRGLTDTQYF
NA TRBD1 TRBJ1-1 TRBV6-5 TGTGCCAGCAGCCTAGGACAGGGAGGCACTGAAGCTTTCTTT CASSLGQGGTEAFF
NA NA TRBJ2-3 TRBV6-5 TGTGCCAGCAGTTACCACAGGGAAGGAGATACGCAGTATTTT CASSYHREGDTQYF
NA TRBD1 TRBJ1-5 TRBV7-8 TGTGCCAGCAGCTTAGATGTGACAGGGGGTAATCAGCCCCAGCATTTT CASSLDVTGGNQPQHF
NA NA TRBJ2-1 TRBV6-1 TGTGCCAGCAGTGAAGTGGCAGGGCAGAATGAGCAGTTCTTC CASSEVAGQNEQFF
NA NA TRBJ1-5 TRBV10-3 TGTGCCATCAGCCTGACAGGAGGAATCAATCCCCAGCATTTT CAISLTGGINPQHF